This T cell receptor beta chain was obtained from a study of T cells in Graves' hyperthyroidism and ophthalmopathy. Study-wide findings and caveats: Most clonotypes expanded in the thyroid (above 0.001) were also present in blood.

This clonotype appeared a few times. Its matching antigen is unknown. The hyperthyroidism was newly diagnosed and had lasted under 2 months; the patients were aged 18 to 65. Amplified TCR beta CDR3 regions derived from RNA transcripts. TCR CDR3 regions were first amplified by RT-PCR with HTBI primers. TCRdb re-analysed the multiplex PCR reads in MiXCR, keeping a single row per CDR3 protein. The sample has around 200,000 distinct CDR3 sequences, approximately 20% seen once. Between the trimmed V and J ends, which lost 8 bases and 1 base, there was a span of 17 bases. The CDR3 spans 16 residues. The germline V gene has CDR1 LNHDA and CDR2 SQIVND (reference sequence).

Sequenced sample: blood. The source of this sequence is a man aged 35 to 55 with Graves' hyperthyroidism. V and J are TRBV19 and TRBJ2-2; D is perhaps TRBD1 (5 bases). The CDR3 spells CASEEVYTGNTGELFF. The CDR3 bases are TGTGCCAGTGAAGAGGTGTATACAGGGAACACCGGGGAGCTGTTTTTT.